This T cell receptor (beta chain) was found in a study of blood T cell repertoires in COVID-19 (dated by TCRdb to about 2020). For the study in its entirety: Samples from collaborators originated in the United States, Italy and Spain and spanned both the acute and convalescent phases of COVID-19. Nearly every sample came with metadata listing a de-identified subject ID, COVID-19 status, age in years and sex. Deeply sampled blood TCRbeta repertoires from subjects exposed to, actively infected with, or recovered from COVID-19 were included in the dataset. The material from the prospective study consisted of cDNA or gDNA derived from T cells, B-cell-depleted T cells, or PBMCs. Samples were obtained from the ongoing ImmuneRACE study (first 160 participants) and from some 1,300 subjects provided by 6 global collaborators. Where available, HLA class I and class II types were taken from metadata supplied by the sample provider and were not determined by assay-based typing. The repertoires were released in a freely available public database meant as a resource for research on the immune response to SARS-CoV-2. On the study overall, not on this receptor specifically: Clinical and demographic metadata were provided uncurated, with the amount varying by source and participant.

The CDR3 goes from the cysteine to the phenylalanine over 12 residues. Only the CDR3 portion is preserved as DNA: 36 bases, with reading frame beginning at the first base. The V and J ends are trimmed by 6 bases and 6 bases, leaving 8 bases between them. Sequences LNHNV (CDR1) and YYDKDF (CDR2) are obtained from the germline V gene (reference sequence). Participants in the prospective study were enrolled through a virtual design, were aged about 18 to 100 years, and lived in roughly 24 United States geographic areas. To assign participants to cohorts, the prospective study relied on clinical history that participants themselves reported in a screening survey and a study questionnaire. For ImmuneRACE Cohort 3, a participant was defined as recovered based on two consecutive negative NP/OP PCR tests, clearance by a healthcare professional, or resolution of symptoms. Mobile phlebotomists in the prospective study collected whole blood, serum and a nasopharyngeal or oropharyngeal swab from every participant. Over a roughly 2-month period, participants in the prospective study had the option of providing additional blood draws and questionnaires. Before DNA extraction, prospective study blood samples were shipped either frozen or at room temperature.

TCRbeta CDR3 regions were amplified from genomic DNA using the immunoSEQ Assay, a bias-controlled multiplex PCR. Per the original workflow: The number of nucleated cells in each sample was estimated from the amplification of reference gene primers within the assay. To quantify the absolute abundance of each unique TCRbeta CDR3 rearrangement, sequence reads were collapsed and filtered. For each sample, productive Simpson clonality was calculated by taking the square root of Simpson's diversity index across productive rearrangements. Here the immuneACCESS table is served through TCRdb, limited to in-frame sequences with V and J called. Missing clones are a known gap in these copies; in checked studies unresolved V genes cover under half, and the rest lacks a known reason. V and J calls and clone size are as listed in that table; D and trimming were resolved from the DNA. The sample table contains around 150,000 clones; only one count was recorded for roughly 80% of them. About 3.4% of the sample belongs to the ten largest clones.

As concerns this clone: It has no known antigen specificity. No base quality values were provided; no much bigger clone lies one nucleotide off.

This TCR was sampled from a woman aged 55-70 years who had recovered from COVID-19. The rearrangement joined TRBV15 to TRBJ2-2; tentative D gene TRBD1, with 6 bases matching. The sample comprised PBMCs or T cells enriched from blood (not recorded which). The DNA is TGTGCCACCAGATCAGGGGCCGGGGAGCTGTTTTTT. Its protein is CATRSGAGELFF.